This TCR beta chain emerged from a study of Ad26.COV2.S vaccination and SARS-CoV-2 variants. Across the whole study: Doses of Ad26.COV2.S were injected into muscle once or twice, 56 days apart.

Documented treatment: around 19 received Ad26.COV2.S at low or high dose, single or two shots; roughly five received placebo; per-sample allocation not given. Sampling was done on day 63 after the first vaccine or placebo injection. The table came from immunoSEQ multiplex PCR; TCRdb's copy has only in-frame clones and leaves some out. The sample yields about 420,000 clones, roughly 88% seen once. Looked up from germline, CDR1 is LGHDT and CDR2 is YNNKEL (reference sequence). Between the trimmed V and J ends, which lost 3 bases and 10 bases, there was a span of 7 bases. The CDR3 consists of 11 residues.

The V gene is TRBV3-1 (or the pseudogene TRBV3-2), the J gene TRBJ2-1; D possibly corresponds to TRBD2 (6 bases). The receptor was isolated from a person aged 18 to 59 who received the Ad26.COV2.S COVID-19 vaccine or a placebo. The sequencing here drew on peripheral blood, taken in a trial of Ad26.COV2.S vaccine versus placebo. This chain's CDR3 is CASSQTREQFF. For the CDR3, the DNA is TGTGCCAGCAGCCAGACTAGAGAGCAGTTCTTC.